The rows below give T cell receptor beta chains drawn from one sample of a study of shared clonotypes between healthy human individuals. Sequenced by immunoSEQ multiplex PCR; TCRdb stores in-frame clones only, minus some. This sample has about 1.5 million clones; 95% to 99% occur once, and the top ten carry about 0.45%. The sequencing input was naive CD4+ T cells sorted from blood. These receptors were obtained from a man younger than 45 in good health. CDR3s include the opening cysteine and the closing phenylalanine or tryptophan. A D gene is named only where the DNA matches it firmly. For some rows the clone size is stated as once, few or many, or as a class when expanded; others skip it.

size,J,V,D,DNA,CDR3
NA,TRBJ2-3,TRBV5-4,TRBD2,TGTGCCAGCAGCCCTCGAGCGACTAGCGGGACTAGCACAGATACGCAGTATTTT,CASSPRATSGTSTDTQYF
NA,TRBJ2-5,TRBV7-8,TRBD2,TGTGCCAGCAGCGCCACCTGGGGGACTAGCGGGAGCCAAGAGACCCAGTACTTC,CASSATWGTSGSQETQYF
NA,TRBJ2-7,TRBV5-1,TRBD1,TGCGCCAGCAGCCCGGGCAGGGGGCGTTACGAGCAGTACTTC,CASSPGRGRYEQYF
NA,TRBJ2-1,TRBV15,NA,TGTGCCACCAGCAGAGATCTCAGCAATGAGCAGTTCTTC,CATSRDLSNEQFF
NA,TRBJ1-2,TRBV4-2,NA,TGTGCCAGCAGCCAAGATGTAGAACCGAACTATGGCTACACCTTC,CASSQDVEPNYGYTF
NA,TRBJ1-1,TRBV6-5,TRBD1,TGTGCCAGCAGCAGGGACAGCCTCGCTGAAGCTTTCTTT,CASSRDSLAEAFF
NA,TRBJ2-1,TRBV14,TRBD2,TGTGCCAGCAGCCAAGGTCGGCCGGGAGGCTCCTACAATGAGCAGTTCTTC,CASSQGRPGGSYNEQFF
NA,TRBJ2-3,TRBV29-1,NA,TGCAGCGTCGACCAGGGTGGCACAGATACGCAGTATTTT,CSVDQGGTDTQYF
NA,TRBJ2-3,TRBV5-1,TRBD2,TGCGCCAGCAGCTTGGCGGTAGCGGGAAACACAGATACGCAGTATTTT,CASSLAVAGNTDTQYF
NA,TRBJ2-6,TRBV19,NA,TGTGCCAGTAGTGCTAGGACCTTCCCTGGGGCCAACGTCCTGACTTTC,CASSARTFPGANVLTF
NA,TRBJ1-5,TRBV19,NA,TGTGCCAGTAGCCCCTCGCCCCAGCATTTT,CASSPSPQHF
NA,TRBJ2-7,TRBV5-5,TRBD2,TGTGCCAGCAGCTTAGCGGGAACTCGGGAGCAGTACTTC,CASSLAGTREQYF
NA,TRBJ2-5,TRBV27,TRBD2,TGTGCCAGCAGTTCCTCTAGCGGGAGGCCCCAAGAGACCCAGTACTTC,CASSSSSGRPQETQYF
NA,TRBJ2-7,TRBV19,NA,TGTGCCAGTAGTATACGGGGAGCCACTGGCGAGCAGTACTTC,CASSIRGATGEQYF
NA,TRBJ1-4,TRBV5-5,TRBD1,TGTGCCAGCAGCTTGTCCGGGACAGGATATGAAAAACTGTTTTTT,CASSLSGTGYEKLFF
NA,TRBJ2-7,TRBV28,NA,TGTGCCAGCAGTGCTTCCTACGAGCAGTACTTC,CASSASYEQYF
NA,TRBJ1-2,TRBV7-2,NA,TGTGCCAGCAGCTTAGCCACAGCATTGGAGGGCTACACCTTC,CASSLATALEGYTF
NA,TRBJ2-7,TRBV4-2,TRBD1,TGTGCCAGCAGCCATCCGCGGAGGACAGGGGCCCACGAGCAGTACTTC,CASSHPRRTGAHEQYF
NA,TRBJ1-2,TRBV20-1,NA,TGCCGGGCAGGGGAAACCTATGGCTACACCTTC,CRAGETYGYTF
NA,TRBJ2-1,TRBV11-2,NA,TGTGCCAGCAGCTTAGATCCCCCAGGTGAGCAGTTCTTC,CASSLDPPGEQFF
NA,TRBJ1-1,TRBV9,TRBD1,TGTGCCAGCAGCATACATACCACCGGGACAGGGGGTGGCACTGAAGCTTTCTTT,CASSIHTTGTGGGTEAFF
once,TRBJ2-2,TRBV7-2,NA,TGTGCCAGCAGCTTAGGACTTCGGAACACCGGGGAGCTGTTTTTT,CASSLGLRNTGELFF
NA,TRBJ1-1,TRBV28,NA,TGTGCCAGCACTACCCCGACAGGGAACACTGAAGCTTTCTTT,CASTTPTGNTEAFF
NA,TRBJ2-3,TRBV7-2,NA,TGTGCCAGCAGATCTAAACTCGGGAGTAGCACAGATACGCAGTATTTT,CASRSKLGSSTDTQYF
NA,TRBJ2-7,TRBV6-1,NA,TGTGCCGTCCGGGTTCCAATAGTCCGAGAGCAGTACTTC,CAVRVPIVREQYF
NA,TRBJ1-2,TRBV7-8,NA,TGTGCCAGCAGCTCTACACCGACAGTCAGCTATGGCTACACCTTC,CASSSTPTVSYGYTF
NA,TRBJ2-5,TRBV25-1,TRBD1,TGTGCCAGCGCCCCGGGTTGGACAGGAGAGACCCAGTACTTC,CASAPGWTGETQYF
NA,TRBJ2-4,TRBV18,NA,TGTGCCAGCTCCCCCAATACAGGAATAGCCAAAAACATTCAGTACTTC,CASSPNTGIAKNIQYF